This T cell receptor (beta chain) came from a study of blood T cell repertoires in COVID-19. The overall study: COVID-19 samples from acute and convalescent phases originated in the United States, Italy and Spain. Nucleic acid was either cDNA or gDNA, and it came from T cells, B-cell-depleted T cells, or PBMCs.

The germline V gene has CDR1 ENHRY and CDR2 SYGVKD. CDR3 length equals 15 residues. J gave up 9 bases and V 6 bases, and 6 bases lay outside the gene matches. In the source study's methods: Amplification with reference gene primers provided the estimates of nucleated cell counts. The repertoire was sequenced with immunoSEQ multiplex PCR; TCRdb's copy has only in-frame clones and lacks some. The V and J calls and clone size come from that table; D and trimming were worked out from the DNA. The sample contains around 78,000 clones, about four fifths of which appear only once. The chain has TRBV10-3 and TRBJ1-6; TRBD1 matches at 12 bases. Sequencing used peripheral blood. This receptor was obtained from a human donor in a cohort sampled during active COVID-19. CDR3 amino acids: CAISGDRGLRSPLHF. CDR3 in DNA: TGTGCCATCAGCGGGGACAGGGGGCTTCGTTCACCCCTCCACTTT.